Listed here are 24 T cell receptor beta chains from one sample, sequenced in a study of T cells expressing NK-cell markers. TCRdb re-called the 5' RACE reads; every CDR3 protein appears as one record, without DNA. The sample includes approximately 150,000 distinct CDR3 sequences. Material: blood T cells: a sorted CD56 or NKG2C T cell subset, CD4+ or CD8+ T cells, or bulk PBMC T cells (not recorded which). These TCRs come from a woman aged 18 to 69 in good health.

The chain links TRBV30 to TRBJ2-3; there is no DNA to check the TCRdb D call of TRBD2. The CDR3 totals 14 residues. The V gene's germline CDR1 is GTSNPN and CDR2 SVGIG (reference sequence). CDR3: CACYSGGATDTQYF.

The chain joins TRBV5-1 to TRBJ2-5; TCRdb outputs TRBD1, but without DNA this stays unchecked. The CDR3 extends over 16 amino acids. Per the germline V gene, CDR1 is SGHRS and CDR2 is YFSETQ. The CDR3: CASSIGAGQGAETQYF.

The rearrangement links TRBV7-2 to TRBJ2-2; TCRdb reports TRBD1, a call that lacks DNA to check it against. This CDR3 has 14 amino acids. The germline gives CDR1 SGHTA, CDR2 FQGNSA. Here the CDR3 reads CASKTGTPPGELFF.

The V call is TRBV12-3 or TRBV12-4, the J call TRBJ2-1; TCRdb picks TRBD2, but there is no DNA to check that call. CDR3 length: 11 amino acids. The CDR3 sequence is CASSWGSRQFF.

The J gene is TRBJ2-3, the V gene TRBV12-3 or TRBV12-4; checking the TCRdb D call of TRBD2 is not possible without DNA. The CDR3 is 17 amino acids. CDR3 region: CASSTSSSGRAADTQYF.

The chain recombines TRBV10-3 with TRBJ2-3. The CDR3 runs to 16 residues. Germline loops: CDR1 ENHRY, CDR2 SYGVKD. The CDR3 spells CAISGRSAGGTDTQYF.

The chain links TRBV20-1 to TRBJ2-3. The V gene's germline CDR1 is DFQATT and CDR2 SNEGSKA (reference sequence). This CDR3 comprises 14 residues. CDR3 residues: CSARSAYSTDTQYF.

The chain joins TRBV4-1 to TRBJ1-4; TCRdb selects TRBD1, and the lack of DNA leaves this call unchecked. This CDR3 comprises 14 residues. CDR1 is MGHRA and CDR2 is YSYEKL in the germline V gene. CDR3 protein: CASTVSRADEKLFF.

The CDR3 loop reads CASSQGQTSLPTEAFF. This rearrangement joins TRBV21-1 to TRBJ1-1; with no DNA, the TCRdb D assignment of TRBD1 cannot be verified. TRBV21-1 is an annotated pseudogene. This CDR3 has 16 amino acids.

V is TRBV7-2 and J is TRBJ2-1. The CDR3 runs 15 residues. From germline, CDR1 is SGHTA and CDR2 FQGNSA. Here the CDR3 reads CASRPNRGSYNEQFF.

This chain links TRBV25-1 with TRBJ2-3; without DNA, the TCRdb call of TRBD2 cannot be checked. CDR3 size: 16 residues. The V gene's germline CDR1 is MGHDK and CDR2 SYGVNS. The CDR3 is CASSEYTAGGPDTQYF. The full variable domain, completed using reference TRBV25-1 and TRBJ2-3, is EADIYQTPRYLVIGTGKKITLECSQTMGHDKMYWYQQDPGMELHLIHYSYGVNSTEKGDLSSESTVSRIRTEHFPLTLESARPSHTSQYLCASSEYTAGGPDTQYFGPGTRLTVL.

V gene TRBV20-1 combines with J gene TRBJ2-7; TCRdb lists TRBD1, though no DNA is available to test this call. The germline CDR1 and CDR2 sequences are DFQATT and SNEGSKA (reference sequence). The CDR3 consists of 14 residues. CDR3 sequence reads: CSATDRGRIDEQYF.

This chain links TRBV9 with TRBJ2-1; TCRdb's D call, TRBD2, is unchecked because there is no DNA. Germline values: CDR1 SGDLS, CDR2 YYNGEE. This CDR3 is 14 amino acids long. CDR3 sequence: CASSVMTGDNEQFF.

CDR3 sequence reads: CASSQTRFRVSSYNEQFF. This chain links TRBV2 with TRBJ2-1; as DNA is missing, the TRBD1 call by TCRdb cannot be tested. Germline CDR1 is SNHLY and CDR2 is FYNNEI. CDR3 length equals 18 residues.

This chain uses TRBV7-3 with TRBJ2-1; no DNA is available, so the TRBD2 call from TCRdb remains unchecked. Germline CDR1 reads SGHTA; CDR2 reads FQGTGA. The CDR3 is 13 amino acids. CDR3: CASRRTSDNEQFF.

The V and J genes are TRBV2 and TRBJ2-1; TCRdb gives TRBD2 as the D gene, but with no DNA this cannot be confirmed. Per the germline V gene, CDR1 is SNHLY and CDR2 is FYNNEI. CDR3 length equals 15 residues. The CDR3 spells CASSWEGGVGNEQFF.

The chain carries TRBV4-1 and TRBJ2-5. Germline V gene lookup returns CDR1 MGHRA and CDR2 YSYEKL. This CDR3 spans 13 amino acids. The CDR3: CASSQLGWETQYF.

The chain is built from TRBV2 and TRBJ1-1. Germline V gives CDR1 SNHLY, CDR2 FYNNEI. The CDR3 consists of 14 residues. The CDR3 is CASSYPQVRNEAFF.

The genes are TRBV3-1 and TRBJ2-1; TCRdb picks TRBD1, but there is no DNA to check that call. CDR1 and CDR2 from the germline V gene are LGHDT and YNNKEL (reference sequence). This CDR3 has 15 amino acids. The CDR3 here is CASSKLVGGFDEQFF.

The chain couples TRBV7-7 to TRBJ2-5. The V gene's germline CDR1 is SSHAT and CDR2 FNYEAQ (reference sequence). The length of the CDR3 is 13 residues. This CDR3 is CASSLGLEETQYF.

This chain links TRBV7-9 with TRBJ2-3; TCRdb returns TRBD2, unconfirmable since there is no DNA. There are 15 residues in the CDR3. CDR1 and CDR2 from the germline V gene are SEHNR and FQNEAQ (reference sequence). The chain's CDR3 is CASSILAGTSDTQYF.

The chain has TRBV4-2 and TRBJ2-3; without DNA, the TCRdb call of TRBD2 cannot be checked. There are 17 residues in the CDR3. Germline V gives CDR1 LGHNA, CDR2 YNFKEQ. The CDR3 reads CASSQQSAGEGTDTQYF.

J is TRBJ2-7 and V is TRBV5-6; TCRdb outputs TRBD1, but without DNA this stays unchecked. From germline, CDR1 is SGHDT and CDR2 YYEEEE. The CDR3 spans 14 residues. CDR3 in amino acids: CASSLRGRSYEQYF.

The rearrangement uses TRBV20-1 and TRBJ2-3; lacking DNA, the TRBD2 call made by TCRdb goes unchecked. The CDR3 totals 17 residues. The germline V gene encodes CDR1 DFQATT and CDR2 SNEGSKA (reference sequence). The CDR3 loop is CSAPPPSGLGIADTQYF.